This T cell receptor beta chain is from a study of Ad26.COV2.S vaccination and SARS-CoV-2 variants. Study in general: Of the COV1001 trial arms, the Ad26.COV2.S arm included the donor. Study results and limitations: Substantial breadth was reportedly displayed by spike-specific CD8+ and CD4+ T cell responses after vaccination. Breadth of non-spike TCRs did not differ between vaccinees and placebo recipients.

CDR3 length: 16 amino acids. Germline CDR1 MNHNY, CDR2 SVGAGI (reference sequence). Concerning this clone itself: No antigen is known for it. Compared with germline, one end of the junction differs, possibly owing to a read error.

The treatment here: roughly 20 received Ad26.COV2.S at low or high dose, single or two shots; a few received placebo; per-sample allocation not given. The investigators took samples on day 63 after the first vaccine or placebo injection. In Boston, the donor was an adult between 18-55 years of age. TCRdb's table, derived via immunoSEQ multiplex PCR, lists solely in-frame clones and lacks some. The table lists some 420,000 clones, approximately 90% of them singletons. Sample: peripheral blood, taken in a trial of Ad26.COV2.S vaccine versus placebo. This chain uses TRBV6-6 with TRBJ1-6; tentative D call: TRBD1 (5 bases). This sequence originates from a person aged 18-60 years who received the Ad26.COV2.S COVID-19 vaccine or a placebo. The CDR3 sequence is CASSHSPTDRASPLHF. In DNA, the CDR3 is TGTGCCAGCAGTCACTCGCCCACCGACAGAGCTTCACCCCTCCACTTT.